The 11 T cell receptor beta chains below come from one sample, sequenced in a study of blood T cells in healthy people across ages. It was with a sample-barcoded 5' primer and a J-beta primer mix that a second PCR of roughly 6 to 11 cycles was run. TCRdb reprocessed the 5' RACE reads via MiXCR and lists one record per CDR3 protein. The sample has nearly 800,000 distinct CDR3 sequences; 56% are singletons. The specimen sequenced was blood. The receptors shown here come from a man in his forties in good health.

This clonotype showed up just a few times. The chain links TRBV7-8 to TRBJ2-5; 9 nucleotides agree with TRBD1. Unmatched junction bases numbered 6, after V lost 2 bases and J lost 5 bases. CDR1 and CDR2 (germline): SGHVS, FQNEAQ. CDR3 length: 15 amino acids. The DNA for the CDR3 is TGTGCCAGCAGCTTAAACACAGGGGGCTTGGAGACCCAGTACTTC. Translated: CASSLNTGGLETQYF.

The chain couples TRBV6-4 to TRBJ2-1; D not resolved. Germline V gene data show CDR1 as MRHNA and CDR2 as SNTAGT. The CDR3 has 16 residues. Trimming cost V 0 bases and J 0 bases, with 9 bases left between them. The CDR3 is CASSDSVSSSYNEQFF. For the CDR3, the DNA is TGTGCCAGCAGTGACTCAGTTTCGAGCTCCTACAATGAGCAGTTCTTC.

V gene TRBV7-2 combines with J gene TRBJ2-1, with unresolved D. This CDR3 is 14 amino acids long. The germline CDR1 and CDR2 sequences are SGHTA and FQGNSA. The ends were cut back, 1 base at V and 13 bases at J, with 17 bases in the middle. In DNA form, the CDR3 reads TGTGCCAGCAGCTTAGAACGTTTATCAGAGACCCAGTTCTTC. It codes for CASSLERLSETQFF.

CDR3 sequence reads: CASSQIAGTQETQYF. The DNA of the CDR3 is TGTGCCAGCAGCCAGATAGCGGGGACTCAAGAGACCCAGTACTTC. This chain joins TRBV14 and TRBJ2-5, with 8 bases matching TRBD2. CDR1 SGHDN and CDR2 FVKESK come from the germline V gene. The length of the CDR3 is 15 residues. V was clipped by 3 bases and J by 2 bases; unmatched bases: 5.

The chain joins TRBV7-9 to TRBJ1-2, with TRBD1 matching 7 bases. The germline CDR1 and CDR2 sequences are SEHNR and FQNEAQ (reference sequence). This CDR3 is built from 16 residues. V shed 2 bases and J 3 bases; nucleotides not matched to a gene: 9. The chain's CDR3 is CASSLPTTGRDYGYTF. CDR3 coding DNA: TGTGCCAGCAGCTTACCCACGACAGGGAGGGACTATGGCTACACCTTC.

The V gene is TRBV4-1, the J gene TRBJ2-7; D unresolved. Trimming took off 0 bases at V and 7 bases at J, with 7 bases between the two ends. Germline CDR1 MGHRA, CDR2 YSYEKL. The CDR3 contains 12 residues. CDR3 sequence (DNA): TGCGCCAGCAGCCAAGATGGGATTGAGCAGTACTTC. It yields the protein CASSQDGIEQYF.

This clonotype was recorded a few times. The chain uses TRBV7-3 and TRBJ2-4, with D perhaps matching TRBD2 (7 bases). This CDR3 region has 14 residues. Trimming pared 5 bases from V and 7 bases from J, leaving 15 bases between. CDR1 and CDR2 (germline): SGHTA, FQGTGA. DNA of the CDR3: TGTGCCAGCAGCAAGGGGGGGGTTGAGAACATTCAGTACTTC. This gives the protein CASSKGGVENIQYF.

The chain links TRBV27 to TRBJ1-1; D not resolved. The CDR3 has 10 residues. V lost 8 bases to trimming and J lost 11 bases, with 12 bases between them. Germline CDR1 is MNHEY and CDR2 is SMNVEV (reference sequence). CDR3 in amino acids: CASRNRGAFF. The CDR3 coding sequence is TGTGCCAGCCGAAACCGAGGCGCTTTCTTT.

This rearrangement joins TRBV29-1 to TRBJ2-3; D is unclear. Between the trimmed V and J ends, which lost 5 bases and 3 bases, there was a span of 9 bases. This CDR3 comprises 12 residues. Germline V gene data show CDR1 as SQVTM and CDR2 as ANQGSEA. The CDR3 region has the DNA TGCAGCGTTTCCCCTAATACAGATACGCAGTATTTT. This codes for CSVSPNTDTQYF.

The CDR3 DNA reads TGTGCCAGCAGCCCCCACACGGCGCTCCATGAGCAGTTCTTC. This codes for CASSPHTALHEQFF. The rearrangement links TRBV7-2 to TRBJ2-1; D unresolved. V dropped 5 bases and J dropped 8 bases, with 16 bases sitting between them. CDR3 length: 14 residues. The germline V gene has CDR1 SGHTA and CDR2 FQGNSA.

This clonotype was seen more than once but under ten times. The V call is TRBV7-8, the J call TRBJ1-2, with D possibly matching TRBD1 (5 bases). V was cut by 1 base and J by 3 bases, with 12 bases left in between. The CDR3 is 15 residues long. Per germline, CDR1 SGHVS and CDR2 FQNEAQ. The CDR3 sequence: CASSLGRGLDYGYTF. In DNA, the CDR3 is TGTGCCAGCAGCTTAGGGAGGGGATTGGACTATGGCTACACCTTC. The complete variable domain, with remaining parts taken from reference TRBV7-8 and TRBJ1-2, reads GAGVSQSPRYKVAKRGQDVALRCDPISGHVSLFWYQQALGQGPEFLTYFQNEAQLDKSGLPSDRFFAERPEGSVSTLKIQRTQQEDSAVYLCASSLGRGLDYGYTFGSGTRLTVV.